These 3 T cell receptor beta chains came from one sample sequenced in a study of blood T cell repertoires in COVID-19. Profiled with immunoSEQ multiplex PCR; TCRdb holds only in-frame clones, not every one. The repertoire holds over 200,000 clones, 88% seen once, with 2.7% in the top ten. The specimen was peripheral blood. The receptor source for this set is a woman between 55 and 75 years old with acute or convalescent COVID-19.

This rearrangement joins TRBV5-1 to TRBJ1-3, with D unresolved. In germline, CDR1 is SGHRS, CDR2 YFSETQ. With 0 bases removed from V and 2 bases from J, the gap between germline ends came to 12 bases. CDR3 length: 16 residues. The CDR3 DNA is TGCGCCAGCAGCTTGGAGCCGCTCCTGCCTGGAAACACCATATATTTT. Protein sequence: CASSLEPLLPGNTIYF.

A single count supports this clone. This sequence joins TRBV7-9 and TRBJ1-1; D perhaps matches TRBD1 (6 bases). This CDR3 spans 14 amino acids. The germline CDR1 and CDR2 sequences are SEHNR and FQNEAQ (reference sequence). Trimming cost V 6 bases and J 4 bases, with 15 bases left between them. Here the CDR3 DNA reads TGTGCCAGCAGAGGGAACAGGGAAAGCACTGAAGCTTTCTTT. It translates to CASRGNRESTEAFF.

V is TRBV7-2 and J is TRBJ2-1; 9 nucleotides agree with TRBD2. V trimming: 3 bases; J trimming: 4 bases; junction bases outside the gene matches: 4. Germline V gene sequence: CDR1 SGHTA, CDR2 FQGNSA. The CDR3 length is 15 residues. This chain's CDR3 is CASSLSGRPYNEQFF. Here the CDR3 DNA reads TGTGCCAGCAGCTTGAGCGGGAGGCCGTACAATGAGCAGTTCTTC.